These 27 T cell receptor beta chains share one sample of origin, sequenced in a study of blood T cell repertoires in COVID-19. Sequencing used immunoSEQ multiplex PCR; TCRdb keeps in-frame clones, though not all of them. Among some 210,000 clones listed, about 92% were seen once. The specimen sequenced was peripheral blood. These TCRs come from a man aged 25 to 40 with acute or convalescent COVID-19.

The chain joins TRBV10-1 to TRBJ2-5; 11 nucleotides match TRBD2. V gave up 7 bases and J gave up 4 bases; unmatched junction bases: 11. This CDR3 contains 16 residues. Per germline, CDR1 WNHNN and CDR2 SYGVQD (reference sequence). The CDR3 is CASKILAGGSTETQYF. DNA of the CDR3: TGCGCCAGCAAGATTTTAGCGGGAGGGTCAACAGAGACCCAGTACTTC.

V usage is TRBV2 and J usage is TRBJ2-7; 9 positions match TRBD1. Trimming cost V 3 bases and J 5 bases; bases outside gene matches: 5. The CDR3 has 14 amino acids. Per germline, CDR1 SNHLY and CDR2 FYNNEI. For the CDR3, the DNA is TGTGCCAGCAGTGAGGGACAGGGTATCGACGAGCAGTACTTC. Residues: CASSEGQGIDEQYF.

The chain combines TRBV21-1 with TRBJ2-7; the table's D call TRBD1 went unverified against the DNA. TRBV21-1 is a known pseudogene. CDR3 length equals 16 residues. The CDR3 is CASSPQYETGPYEQYF. CDR3 DNA sequence: TGTGCCAGCAGCCCCCAGTACGAGACAGGGCCTTACGAGCAGTACTTC.

CDR3 DNA sequence: TGTGCCAGCACCCCGGGGTACAAGGGGACCCAGTACTTC. The encoded protein is CASTPGYKGTQYF. The chain recombines TRBV9 with TRBJ2-5, with D perhaps matching TRBD2 (5 bases). In germline, CDR1 is SGDLS, CDR2 YYNGEE. Trimming cost V 6 bases and J 7 bases, with 16 bases left between them. The CDR3 extends over 13 amino acids.

This chain links TRBV18 with TRBJ2-7; D gene ambiguous. The ends were cut back, 3 bases at V and 4 bases at J, with 7 bases in the middle. The germline V gene has CDR1 KGHSH and CDR2 LQKENI. The CDR3 is 12 residues long. CDR3 loop: CASSPRVYEQYF. CDR3 coding DNA: TGTGCCAGCTCACCCCGAGTTTACGAGCAGTACTTC.

The V gene is TRBV19, the J gene TRBJ1-3; TRBD1 is a possible D gene (5 bases). The germline V gene encodes CDR1 LNHDA and CDR2 SQIVND (reference sequence). This CDR3 comprises 15 residues. V was trimmed by 8 bases and J by 0 bases, leaving 14 bases between them. CDR3 sequence (DNA): TGTGCCAGTGCCGATTGGGGCCACTCTGGAAACACCATATATTTT. Its protein product is CASADWGHSGNTIYF.

Only one count was recorded for this clone. This rearrangement joins TRBV24-1 to TRBJ2-1, with 12 bases identical to TRBD1. V gave up 2 bases and J gave up 9 bases; unmatched junction bases: 7. Germline CDR1 and CDR2: KGHDR and SFDVKD. This CDR3 contains 16 residues. CDR3 residues: CATSDSPGQGALEQFF. The CDR3 bases are TGTGCCACCAGTGATTCCCCGGGACAGGGGGCACTTGAGCAGTTCTTC.

This chain joins TRBV9 and TRBJ2-1; 9 nucleotides agree with TRBD1. The CDR3 loop spans 14 amino acids. Looked up from germline, CDR1 is SGDLS and CDR2 is YYNGEE. Trimming at V came to 9 bases and at J to 7 bases, leaving 11 bases not matched to a gene. The CDR3 reads CAKEPRDRENEQFF. CDR3 in DNA: TGTGCCAAAGAACCCCGGGACAGGGAAAATGAGCAGTTCTTC. Looking up the rest from reference TRBV9 and TRBJ2-1 gives the full variable domain: DSGVTQTPKHLITATGQRVTLRCSPRSGDLSVYWYQQSLDQGLQFLIQYYNGEERAKGNILERFSAQQFPDLHSELNLSSLELGDSALYFCAKEPRDRENEQFFGPGTRLTVL.

The genes are TRBV7-2 and TRBJ1-1; 8 nucleotides align to TRBD1. The CDR3 covers 15 residues. Germline assignment: CDR1 SGHTA and CDR2 FQGNSA. V was clipped by 1 base and J by 4 bases; unmatched bases: 5. The CDR3 bases are TGTGCCAGCAGCTTAGGCCCAGGGGGCGGCACTGAAGCTTTCTTT. Amino acids: CASSLGPGGGTEAFF.

This clone was recorded only once. CDR3 amino acids: CASSSRGGALQETQYF. The CDR3 nucleotides read TGTGCCAGCAGCTCCCGGGGCGGGGCACTCCAAGAGACCCAGTACTTC. This sequence joins TRBV7-8 and TRBJ2-5; tentatively, D is TRBD2 (6 bases). The CDR3 is 16 amino acids. CDR1 SGHVS and CDR2 FQNEAQ come from the germline V gene. The V gene lost 4 bases and the J gene lost 1 base, with 16 bases spanning the gap. Based on the CDR3 plus reference TRBV7-8 and TRBJ2-5, the full variable domain is GAGVSQSPRYKVAKRGQDVALRCDPISGHVSLFWYQQALGQGPEFLTYFQNEAQLDKSGLPSDRFFAERPEGSVSTLKIQRTQQEDSAVYLCASSSRGGALQETQYFGPGTRLLVL.

The chain recombines TRBV7-8 with TRBJ1-6, with TRBD1 matching 9 bases. Trimming removed 5 bases from V and 9 bases from J; junction bases left unmatched: 8. The CDR3 totals 15 residues. Germline V gene data show CDR1 as SGHVS and CDR2 as FQNEAQ. The CDR3 loop reads CASSPGTGRGSPLHF. In nucleotides, the CDR3 is TGTGCCAGCAGCCCAGGGACAGGGAGAGGTTCACCCCTCCACTTT.

This chain joins TRBV3-1 (or the pseudogene TRBV3-2) and TRBJ1-3; D possibly corresponds to TRBD1 (5 bases). CDR1 is LGHDT and CDR2 is YNNKEL in the germline V gene (reference sequence). The CDR3 runs 14 residues. Between the trimmed V and J ends, which lost 4 bases and 5 bases, there was a span of 12 bases. This chain's CDR3 is CASSLEDRRNTIYF. CDR3 DNA: TGTGCCAGCAGCCTTGAAGACAGAAGAAACACCATATATTTT.

The chain is built from TRBV30 and TRBJ1-1; no clear D gene. This CDR3 region has 11 residues. V lost 3 bases to trimming and J lost 6 bases, with 8 bases between them. Germline V gene data show CDR1 as GTSNPN and CDR2 as SVGIG (reference sequence). The DNA for the CDR3 is TGTGCCTGGAGCTCCGAGCCTGAAGCTTTCTTT. This sequence encodes CAWSSEPEAFF.

About this clone: This sample also contains other DNA sequences that code for the same CDR3. The V call is TRBV28, the J call TRBJ1-6; D is undetermined. The CDR3 covers 15 residues. The V gene's germline CDR1 is MDHEN and CDR2 SYDVKM. The V and J ends lost 1 base and 4 bases respectively, with 8 bases between them. CDR3 coding DNA: TGTGCCAGCAGTTTATCGGGTTTTTATAATTCACCCCTCCACTTT. Encoded protein: CASSLSGFYNSPLHF.

The rearrangement joins TRBV11-1 to TRBJ1-1; no reliable D call. The CDR3 length is 15 residues. Germline CDR1 reads SGHAT; CDR2 reads FQDESV (reference sequence). V gave up 5 bases and J gave up 5 bases, with 18 bases separating them. The CDR3 loop reads CASSPVVLAGTEAFF. For the CDR3, the DNA is TGTGCCAGCAGCCCCGTTGTCCTTGCGGGGACTGAAGCTTTCTTT.

This clone came up once. The chain recombines TRBV30 with TRBJ1-6; D is undetermined. The V gene lost 3 bases and the J gene lost 7 bases, with 19 bases spanning the gap. This CDR3 comprises 16 residues. The V gene's germline CDR1 is GTSNPN and CDR2 SVGIG (reference sequence). In DNA form, the CDR3 reads TGTGCCTGGAGGTGGTGGAGGGCAGGTGGCAATTCACCCCTCCACTTT. Protein product: CAWRWWRAGGNSPLHF.

In DNA form, the CDR3 reads TGTGCCAGCAGGGGCTCAGGGGCCAACGTCCTGACTTTC. Translating it yields CASRGSGANVLTF. The genes are TRBV28 and TRBJ2-6; D ambiguous. The CDR3 runs to 13 residues. CDR1 and CDR2 from the germline V gene are MDHEN and SYDVKM. V lost 6 bases, J lost 4 bases, and 7 bases lay in between.

The sample holds one count of this clone. The V gene is TRBV4-1, the J gene TRBJ2-5; 8 nucleotides line up with TRBD2. Per germline, CDR1 MGHRA and CDR2 YSYEKL. The CDR3 contains 17 residues. Trimming removed 1 base from V and 2 bases from J; junction bases left unmatched: 9. CDR3 loop: CASSQAGRGGLQETQYF. Here the CDR3 DNA reads TGCGCCAGCAGCCAAGCTGGACGGGGGGGCCTTCAAGAGACCCAGTACTTC.

The chain links TRBV5-6 to TRBJ2-3, with 8 bases identical to TRBD1. This CDR3 region has 17 residues. The V and J ends lost 3 bases and 0 bases, in that order; junction bases with no gene match: 9. CDR1 SGHDT and CDR2 YYEEEE come from the germline V gene. In nucleotides, the CDR3 is TGTGCCAGCAGCTCGCTTCTCTGGACAGGGAGCACAGATACGCAGTATTTT. The encoded protein is CASSSLLWTGSTDTQYF.

The chain employs TRBV12-3 or TRBV12-4 and TRBJ2-7, with D possibly being TRBD1 (6 bases). The CDR3 contains 11 residues. V shed 6 bases and J shed 5 bases, with 8 bases lying between them. CDR3 nucleotide sequence: TGTGCCAGCAGGAGGGGGAACGAGCAGTACTTC. This translates into CASRRGNEQYF.

The chain combines TRBV27 with TRBJ2-7; TRBD2 matches 8 bases. CDR1 MNHEY and CDR2 SMNVEV come from the germline V gene (reference sequence). The length of the CDR3 is 15 residues. Trimming removed 8 bases from V and 7 bases from J; junction bases left unmatched: 16. Here the CDR3 DNA reads TGTGCCAGCCAGCTCGCCCCGGGACTAGAGAGAGAGCAGTACTTC. The encoded protein is CASQLAPGLEREQYF.

V usage is TRBV7-8 and J usage is TRBJ1-4; TRBD1 matches at 10 bases. The CDR3 runs to 18 residues. Germline assignment: CDR1 SGHVS and CDR2 FQNEAQ. The ends lost 3 bases at V and 1 base at J; junction bases unmatched: 8. CDR3 bases: TGTGCCAGCAGCTTCTTGGGACAGGGGAGGAGAACTAATGAAAAACTGTTTTTT. Protein sequence: CASSFLGQGRRTNEKLFF.

The J gene is TRBJ2-2, the V gene TRBV5-6; 10 bases line up with TRBD1. With 7 bases clipped from V and 8 bases from J, the junction kept 11 bases outside the gene matches. The CDR3 covers 15 residues. CDR1 SGHDT and CDR2 YYEEEE come from the germline V gene. The CDR3 region has the DNA TGTGCCAGCGGATACCGACAGGGGGCTTATGGGGAGCTGTTTTTT. The encoded protein is CASGYRQGAYGELFF.

The V call is TRBV27, the J call TRBJ2-7; TRBD1 agrees at 7 bases. The CDR3 length is 15 residues. Germline V lookup: CDR1 MNHEY, CDR2 SMNVEV (reference sequence). V lost 0 bases and J lost 0; bases outside the gene matches: 2. CDR3 nucleotide sequence: TGTGCCAGCAGTTTATCGGACAGGTTCTCCTACGAGCAGTACTTC. Translating it yields CASSLSDRFSYEQYF.

The chain is built from TRBV10-3 and TRBJ2-2, with 8 bases that match TRBD1. From germline, CDR1 is ENHRY and CDR2 SYGVKD. CDR3 length: 15 residues. V was clipped by 4 bases and J by 3 bases; unmatched bases: 4. The CDR3 protein is CAISGRGPDTGELFF. CDR3 sequence (DNA): TGTGCCATCAGTGGCAGGGGGCCCGACACCGGGGAGCTGTTTTTT.

This chain joins TRBV18 and TRBJ2-2; D might be TRBD2 (5 bases). The germline V gene has CDR1 KGHSH and CDR2 LQKENI. The V and J ends lost 4 bases and 5 bases respectively, with 5 bases between them. CDR3 length: 12 amino acids. In DNA, the CDR3 is TGTGCCAGCTCACGGGAGACCGGGGAGCTGTTTTTT. It codes for CASSRETGELFF.

The gene calls are TRBV11-1 and TRBJ2-5; D may be TRBD2 (6 bases). CDR1 SGHAT and CDR2 FQDESV come from the germline V gene (reference sequence). This CDR3 has 15 residues. Trimming took 5 bases from V and 2 from J, leaving 15 bases between them. In nucleotides, the CDR3 is TGTGCCAGCAGCCCTTCAGCGGGCCCACAAGAGACCCAGTACTTC. Translation: CASSPSAGPQETQYF.